This T cell receptor beta chain stems from a study of blood T cells in healthy people across ages. Notes on the study in general: Per-million-T-cell TCR beta diversity fell roughly linearly with age.

The CDR3 runs to 14 residues. Germline V gene lookup returns CDR1 DFQATT and CDR2 SNEGSKA (reference sequence). Primers used in a second PCR of roughly 6 to 11 cycles were a sample-barcoded 5' primer and a J-beta primer mix. MiXCR, run by TCRdb on the 5' RACE reads, gives a single entry per CDR3 protein. Found here are roughly 680,000 distinct CDR3 sequences, over 40% of them singletons; the top ten hold approximately 12%. A remark on this clonotype: Its antigen is undetermined. The junction shows a germline mismatch at one end, possibly a read error.

This chain links TRBV20-1 with TRBJ2-1; 9 bases agree with TRBD2. The TCR originated in a woman aged 80 or over in good health. The sample consisted of blood. CDR3 in amino acids: CGAGSGSSYNEQFF. DNA of the CDR3: TGCGGTGCTGGTAGCGGGAGCTCCTACAATGAGCAGTTCTTC.